What follows are 14 T cell receptor beta chains derived from one specimen sequenced in a study of cytomegalovirus exposure and HLA in healthy donors (dated by TCRdb to about 2017). Receptor libraries were prepared by the immunoSEQ multiplex PCR assay. The multiplex PCR relied on a mix of 60 forward primers for TCR Vbeta segments and 13 reverse primers for TCR Jbeta segments. The source is immuneACCESS, and TCRdb retained only in-frame sequences with V and J called. Part of the clones is not carried over; for the studies checked, unresolved V genes explain less than half of this, and the remainder is unexplained. For this sample there are around 170,000 clones; 70% to 80% appear just once. The ten largest clonotypes hold more than 1.2% of the sample. The sequenced sample was PBMCs. These receptors came from a male donor in good health and CMV-seronegative.

The J gene is TRBJ2-5, the V gene TRBV6-1; no clear D. This CDR3 is 15 amino acids long. Trimming took off 2 bases at V and 2 bases at J, with 12 bases between the two ends. Germline lookup yields CDR1 MNHNS and CDR2 SASEGT. The CDR3 spells CASSEFRGRQETQYF. CDR3 sequence (DNA): TGTGCCAGCAGTGAATTTAGAGGCAGACAAGAGACCCAGTACTTC.

This clone is a singleton in its sample. V is TRBV7-2 and J is TRBJ1-2, with unresolved D. The ends were cut back, 4 bases at V and 8 bases at J, with 11 bases in the middle. This CDR3 contains 12 residues. The germline gives CDR1 SGHTA, CDR2 FQGNSA. CDR3 protein: CASSSTQLGYTF. In DNA, the CDR3 is TGTGCCAGCAGCTCAACCCAACTGGGCTACACCTTC. The variable domain in full, with the rest retrieved from reference TRBV7-2 and TRBJ1-2, is GAGVSQSPSNKVTEKGKDVELRCDPISGHTALYWYRQSLGQGLEFLIYFQGNSAPDKSGLPSDRFSAERTGGSVSTLTIQRTQQEDSAVYLCASSSTQLGYTFGSGTRLTVV.

The chain employs TRBV7-9 and TRBJ2-3; weak D call: TRBD2 (5 bases). CDR1 is SEHNR and CDR2 is FQNEAQ in the germline V gene (reference sequence). Trimming left V 5 bases short and J 0 bases short, with 9 bases between. This CDR3 contains 14 residues. The CDR3 is CASSPGLSTDTQYF. The DNA of the CDR3 is TGTGCCAGCAGCCCCGGACTCAGCACAGATACGCAGTATTTT.

Comments on this clone: Other DNA sequences in this sample translate to the same CDR3. The V and J genes are TRBV6-1 and TRBJ1-6; 9 bases agree with TRBD1. Trimming removed 1 base from V and 7 bases from J; junction bases left unmatched: 2. The CDR3 is made up of 15 amino acids. Looked up from germline, CDR1 is MNHNS and CDR2 is SASEGT. CDR3 nucleotide sequence: TGTGCCAGCAGTGAAGGTACAGGGGGCAATTCACCCCTCCACTTT. It yields the protein CASSEGTGGNSPLHF.

As regards this clone: Mismatch with germline at one junction end may stem from a read error. The V and J genes are TRBV4-3 and TRBJ1-2; maybe TRBD1 (5 bases). The CDR3 extends over 12 amino acids. The germline V gene encodes CDR1 LGHNA and CDR2 YSLEER. The CDR3 DNA sequence: TGCGCCAGCCGCCAGGGAGACTATGGCTACACCTTC. Protein product: CASRQGDYGYTF.

The chain combines TRBV5-1 with TRBJ2-2; possibly TRBD2 for D (6 bases). The V and J ends lost 2 bases and 0 bases respectively, with 14 bases between them. This CDR3 region has 17 residues. Per germline, CDR1 SGHRS and CDR2 YFSETQ. The chain's CDR3 is CASSFGGRGANTGELFF. DNA for the CDR3: TGCGCCAGCAGCTTCGGGGGACGCGGGGCGAACACCGGGGAGCTGTTTTTT.

This clone was seen more than once but under ten times. This chain connects TRBV2 to TRBJ2-1; possible D gene TRBD2, 7 bases. CDR1 is SNHLY, CDR2 FYNNEI, per germline. There are 15 residues in the CDR3. Trimming stripped 2 bases from V and 4 bases from J, with 12 bases between. CDR3 nucleotides: TGTGCCAGCAGTGAAACGCGGGGGCAATACAATGAGCAGTTCTTC. Translation gives CASSETRGQYNEQFF.

In this sample, this clone turned up a few times. V is TRBV6-5 and J is TRBJ1-1; D perhaps matches TRBD1 (5 bases). Trimming shortened V by 10 bases and J by 4 bases, and 22 bases separated the two germline ends. The length of the CDR3 is 15 residues. Germline CDR1 reads MNHEY; CDR2 reads SVGAGI. The CDR3, as DNA: TGTGCCACCAGGGACGGGAGCCTCCTAAGCACTGAAGCTTTCTTT. As protein: CATRDGSLLSTEAFF.

The count of this clone is one. The rearrangement joins TRBV5-6 to TRBJ2-1; 11 nucleotides agree with TRBD2. The CDR3 is 15 amino acids. J lost 5 bases, V lost 5 bases, and 6 bases had no gene match. CDR1 and CDR2 (germline): SGHDT, YYEEEE. CDR3 loop: CASRPGGLADNEQFF. Here the CDR3 DNA reads TGTGCCAGCAGGCCAGGGGGACTAGCGGACAATGAGCAGTTCTTC.

Of note for this clone: An end of the junction does not agree with germline; a read error may underlie this. The rearrangement joins TRBV7-9 to TRBJ1-1, with TRBD1 matching over 9 bases. This CDR3 contains 13 residues. Per the germline V gene, CDR1 is SEHNR and CDR2 is FQNEAQ (reference sequence). The CDR3 spells CSSSLGGDRAAFF. CDR3 bases: TGTTCCAGCAGCTTAGGGGGGGACAGGGCTGCTTTCTTT.

Only a few counts were recorded for this clone. This chain connects TRBV7-2 to TRBJ1-4; D is unresolved. The CDR3 consists of 16 residues. Germline assignment: CDR1 SGHTA and CDR2 FQGNSA. The ends were cut back, 0 bases at V and 8 bases at J, with 16 bases in the middle. CDR3 nucleotide sequence: TGTGCCAGCAGCTTAGCGAAGAACCCCTCCGAGGAAAAACTGTTTTTT. Residues: CASSLAKNPSEEKLFF.

The genes are TRBV11-2 and TRBJ2-1; D perhaps matches TRBD2 (7 bases). The CDR3 contains 14 residues. The germline V gene encodes CDR1 SGHAT and CDR2 FQNNGV. V was cut by 5 bases and J by 8 bases, with 16 bases left in between. The CDR3 spells CASSHQGGGHEQFF. As DNA, the CDR3 is TGTGCCAGCAGCCACCAGGGCGGGGGCCATGAGCAGTTCTTC.

This rearrangement joins TRBV7-2 to TRBJ2-5; D is possibly TRBD1 (6 bases). This CDR3 comprises 14 residues. Per germline, CDR1 SGHTA and CDR2 FQGNSA. V lost 1 base and J lost 1, with 7 bases in between. CDR3: CASSLVTGQETQYF. CDR3 bases: TGTGCCAGCAGCTTAGTGACAGGCCAAGAGACCCAGTACTTC.

In nucleotides, the CDR3 is TGTGCCAGTAGTGAATTGGTCGGCGGGGGGAACACTGAAGCTTTCTTT. This sequence encodes CASSELVGGGNTEAFF. The chain is built from TRBV19 and TRBJ1-1, with D possibly matching TRBD1 (5 bases). Trimming removed 5 bases at V and 1 base at J, with 17 bases between. The V gene's germline CDR1 is LNHDA and CDR2 SQIVND (reference sequence). The CDR3 is made up of 16 amino acids.